One and the same sample provided the 30 T cell receptor beta chains below, sequenced in a study of shared T cell receptors in the human thymus. Some clones are missing from TCRdb's copy, which holds only in-frame ones; the method was immunoSEQ multiplex PCR. The sample has about 540,000 clones, more than 75% seen once. In addition, the sample was reused for a study of human thymus T cells.

Source material: thymocytes. The receptor source for this set is a boy in the first two years of life with a congenital heart defect.

The chain links TRBV27 to TRBJ2-3; the match to TRBD1 covers 10 bases. The CDR3 totals 11 residues. With V trimmed by 5 bases and J by 15 bases, 5 bases remained unmatched. CDR1 MNHEY and CDR2 SMNVEV come from the germline V gene (reference sequence). CDR3 bases: TGTGCCAGCAGTACCGGGACAGGGGAATATTTT. Translation gives CASSTGTGEYF.

CDR3 in amino acids: CASAYRVPTGTQYF. The CDR3 nucleotides read TGCGCCAGCGCCTACAGGGTACCTACAGGGACCCAGTACTTC. J is TRBJ2-5 and V is TRBV5-1; D is possibly TRBD1 (6 bases). V lost 7 bases and J lost 7, with 20 bases in between. From germline, CDR1 is SGHRS and CDR2 YFSETQ. The CDR3 is made up of 14 amino acids.

The rearrangement links TRBV5-1 to TRBJ2-7; 14 bases are a match to TRBD2. Germline V lookup: CDR1 SGHRS, CDR2 YFSETQ. V was clipped by 0 bases and J by 7 bases; unmatched bases: 15. The CDR3 runs to 19 residues. The CDR3 DNA is TGCGCCAGCAGCTTGGGACCCCCCGGGACTAGCGGGAGATCTTGGGAGCAGTACTTC. Amino acid sequence: CASSLGPPGTSGRSWEQYF.

The chain joins TRBV25-1 to TRBJ1-4; 8 bases align to TRBD1. The CDR3 is 18 amino acids. J lost 0 bases, V lost 2 bases, and 8 bases had no gene match. The germline V gene has CDR1 MGHDK and CDR2 SYGVNS. CDR3 coding DNA: TGTGCCAGCAGTGAAGCGGGGACAGGACATTCAACTAATGAAAAACTGTTTTTT. Amino acids: CASSEAGTGHSTNEKLFF. Full variable domain (remainder filled in from reference TRBV25-1 and TRBJ1-4): EADIYQTPRYLVIGTGKKITLECSQTMGHDKMYWYQQDPGMELHLIHYSYGVNSTEKGDLSSESTVSRIRTEHFPLTLESARPSHTSQYLCASSEAGTGHSTNEKLFFGSGTQLSVL.

The CDR3 nucleotides read TGTGCTAGTGGTCTCCAGGACAGGGGAGCACTTAGGGACTATGGCTACACCTTC. This gives the protein CASGLQDRGALRDYGYTF. The rearrangement uses TRBV12-5 and TRBJ1-2; 9 bases map to TRBD1. The germline V gene has CDR1 LGHNT and CDR2 FRNRAP. Trimming removed 5 bases from V and 3 bases from J; junction bases left unmatched: 16. CDR3 size: 18 residues.

The table lists this clone with a count of one. V gene TRBV12-5 combines with J gene TRBJ2-1; 10 bases line up with TRBD1. V gave up 5 bases and J gave up 7 bases; unmatched junction bases: 11. The CDR3 sequence is 16 residues long. Germline V gene data show CDR1 as LGHNT and CDR2 as FRNRAP. This CDR3 reads CASGGAPGQGINEQFF. The CDR3 bases are TGTGCTAGTGGTGGCGCGCCGGGACAGGGGATAAATGAGCAGTTCTTC. The whole variable domain, filled in from reference TRBV12-5 and TRBJ2-1, reads DARVTQTPRHKVTEMGQEVTMRCQPILGHNTVFWYRQTMMQGLELLAYFRNRAPLDDSGMPKDRFSAEMPDATLATLKIQPSEPRDSAVYFCASGGAPGQGINEQFFGPGTRLTVL.

V and J are TRBV5-6 and TRBJ2-7; the match to TRBD2 covers 11 bases. Trimming at V came to 2 bases and at J to 5 bases, leaving 12 bases not matched to a gene. CDR3 length equals 17 residues. Germline assignment: CDR1 SGHDT and CDR2 YYEEEE. The CDR3 loop is CASSFVLAGARRNEQYF. CDR3 DNA: TGTGCCAGCAGCTTTGTACTAGCGGGAGCTCGGAGGAACGAGCAGTACTTC.

CDR3 nucleotide sequence: TGTGCCAGCAGCTTGGCCGGGGACAGGGGTGGAGAAAAACTGTTTTTT. Its translation is CASSLAGDRGGEKLFF. The chain joins TRBV5-6 to TRBJ1-4; 10 bases fit TRBD1. The CDR3 sequence is 16 residues long. V shed 0 bases and J 8 bases; nucleotides not matched to a gene: 7. Per germline, CDR1 SGHDT and CDR2 YYEEEE.

This chain uses TRBV6-5 with TRBJ2-1, with D possibly being TRBD2 (6 bases). Trimming shortened V by 1 base and J by 6 bases, and 16 bases separated the two germline ends. CDR1 is MNHEY, CDR2 SVGAGI, per germline. The CDR3 sequence is 16 residues long. The CDR3 loop reads CASSYCGTCGSNEQFF. CDR3 DNA sequence: TGTGCCAGCAGTTACTGTGGGACTTGCGGGTCCAATGAGCAGTTCTTC.

The J gene is TRBJ2-5, the V gene TRBV5-6; TRBD2 aligns across 10 bases. The CDR3 extends over 19 amino acids. CDR1 SGHDT and CDR2 YYEEEE come from the germline V gene. V was clipped by 3 bases and J by 3 bases; unmatched bases: 17. The CDR3 spells CASSSRPEREGLAKETQYF. In DNA form, the CDR3 reads TGTGCCAGCAGCTCGCGCCCTGAGCGGGAGGGCCTTGCCAAAGAGACCCAGTACTTC. The full variable domain, with the rest looked up from reference TRBV5-6 and TRBJ2-5, is DAGVTQSPTHLIKTRGQQVTLRCSPKSGHDTVSWYQQALGQGPQFIFQYYEEEERQRGNFPDRFSGHQFPNYSSELNVNALLLGDSALYLCASSSRPEREGLAKETQYFGPGTRLLVL.

The chain carries TRBV4-1 and TRBJ1-1; D is ambiguous. Germline V gene data show CDR1 as MGHRA and CDR2 as YSYEKL. This CDR3 contains 15 residues. Trimming took 3 bases from V and 4 from J, leaving 15 bases between them. CDR3 in amino acids: CASSHVSRGSTEAFF. DNA for the CDR3: TGCGCCAGCAGCCATGTCAGCCGAGGGAGCACTGAAGCTTTCTTT.

The chain carries TRBV15 and TRBJ1-6; maybe TRBD1 (6 bases). The CDR3 covers 16 residues. V shed 4 bases and J shed 4 bases, with 14 bases lying between them. CDR1 LNHNV and CDR2 YYDKDF come from the germline V gene (reference sequence). CDR3 region: CATSIRGRGYNSPLHF. The CDR3 DNA is TGTGCCACCAGCATCAGGGGAAGGGGGTATAATTCACCCCTCCACTTT.

The chain carries TRBV7-9 and TRBJ2-5; D remains unclear. V shed 11 bases and J shed 1 base, with 14 bases lying between them. The CDR3 runs to 13 residues. From germline, CDR1 is SEHNR and CDR2 FQNEAQ (reference sequence). The CDR3: CALTRRIQETQYF. Written as DNA, the CDR3 is TGTGCCTTGACGCGGCGGATCCAAGAGACCCAGTACTTC.

The chain combines TRBV9 with TRBJ1-1; D is unresolved. The germline CDR1 and CDR2 sequences are SGDLS and YYNGEE. The CDR3 contains 14 residues. The germline V and J ends were trimmed by 1 base and 4 bases, with 11 bases remaining between them. The CDR3 DNA follows: TGTGCCAGCAGCGTATTGATCCCCGGCACTGAAGCTTTCTTT. Residues: CASSVLIPGTEAFF.

The V and J genes are TRBV4-3 and TRBJ2-5, with 11 bases lining up with TRBD2. The CDR3 has 18 amino acids. The V gene end was trimmed by 3 bases and the J gene end by 0 bases; junction bases not matched to a gene: 9. Germline CDR1 reads LGHNA; CDR2 reads YSLEER. CDR3 region: CASSQGQTSGAYQETQYF. The CDR3 coding sequence is TGCGCCAGCAGCCAGGGACAGACTAGCGGGGCGTACCAAGAGACCCAGTACTTC.

The J gene is TRBJ2-5, the V gene TRBV6-6, with D hard to call. Trimming removed 2 bases at V and 1 base at J, with 8 bases between. The CDR3 covers 14 residues. Germline-derived CDR1 and CDR2 are MNHNY and SVGAGI (reference sequence). The CDR3 DNA is TGTGCCAGCAGTTACGGGCTCCCCCAAGAGACCCAGTACTTC. Amino acids: CASSYGLPQETQYF.

V is TRBV7-2 and J is TRBJ2-1, with 9 bases fitting TRBD2. Germline V gene sequence: CDR1 SGHTA, CDR2 FQGNSA. This CDR3 spans 16 amino acids. With 1 base clipped from V and 4 bases from J, the junction kept 5 bases outside the gene matches. The CDR3 region is CASSLDGREGYNEQFF. The CDR3 nucleotides are TGTGCCAGCAGCTTAGATGGGCGGGAGGGGTACAATGAGCAGTTCTTC. The whole variable domain, remainder taken from reference TRBV7-2 and TRBJ2-1, is GAGVSQSPSNKVTEKGKDVELRCDPISGHTALYWYRQSLGQGLEFLIYFQGNSAPDKSGLPSDRFSAERTGGSVSTLTIQRTQQEDSAVYLCASSLDGREGYNEQFFGPGTRLTVL.

The chain links TRBV5-8 to TRBJ2-5; TRBD1 might be the D (5 bases). Germline V lookup: CDR1 SGHTS, CDR2 YDEGEE. This CDR3 region has 15 residues. Trimming stripped 0 bases from V and 7 bases from J, with 16 bases between. CDR3 amino acids: CASSLVGHPGGTQYF. The CDR3 DNA is TGTGCCAGCAGCTTGGTAGGACACCCCGGCGGGACCCAGTACTTC.

This clone was seen a few times. The chain employs TRBV6-5 and TRBJ2-1; 7 bases align to TRBD2. J lost 6 bases, V lost 4 bases, and 6 bases had no gene match. This CDR3 has 14 amino acids. Germline-derived CDR1 and CDR2 are MNHEY and SVGAGI. The CDR3 region has the DNA TGTGCCAGCAGTTTGCGGCGGGGGACCAATGAGCAGTTCTTC. Amino acids: CASSLRRGTNEQFF.

Regarding this clone: This sample also contains other DNA sequences that code for the same CDR3. The chain joins TRBV10-3 to TRBJ1-1; D gene unclear. CDR1 and CDR2 from the germline V gene are ENHRY and SYGVKD. This CDR3 spans 13 amino acids. Trimming took 2 bases from V and 1 from J, leaving 5 bases between them. This CDR3 reads CAISEGGNTEAFF. In nucleotides, the CDR3 is TGTGCCATCAGTGAGGGAGGGAACACTGAAGCTTTCTTT.

J is TRBJ1-2 and V is TRBV5-6; 7 bases match TRBD1. With 5 bases clipped from V and 4 bases from J, the junction kept 5 bases outside the gene matches. The V gene's germline CDR1 is SGHDT and CDR2 YYEEEE. CDR3 length: 13 amino acids. CDR3 sequence reads: CASSQTGTYGYTF. The DNA of the CDR3 is TGTGCCAGCAGTCAGACAGGGACCTATGGCTACACCTTC. Full variable domain (rest looked up from reference TRBV5-6 and TRBJ1-2): DAGVTQSPTHLIKTRGQQVTLRCSPKSGHDTVSWYQQALGQGPQFIFQYYEEEERQRGNFPDRFSGHQFPNYSSELNVNALLLGDSALYLCASSQTGTYGYTFGSGTRLTVV.

The chain is built from TRBV14 and TRBJ2-1; 9 bases are a match to TRBD2. The CDR3 is made up of 20 amino acids. Germline V gene lookup returns CDR1 SGHDN and CDR2 FVKESK. The junction had 14 bases not matched to a gene; V was cut back by 1 base and J by 1 base. CDR3 nucleotide sequence: TGTGCCAGCAGCCAAGTTAGCGGGAGCCGGCACAGAAGTTCCTACAATGAGCAGTTCTTC. It yields the protein CASSQVSGSRHRSSYNEQFF.

This clone occurred a few times. The V and J genes are TRBV28 and TRBJ2-3, with unresolved D. The CDR3 is made up of 14 amino acids. Germline V gene sequence: CDR1 MDHEN, CDR2 SYDVKM. The V gene lost 3 bases and the J gene lost 2 bases, with 9 bases spanning the gap. The CDR3 region has the DNA TGTGCCAGCAGTTTTCTTCCTCCCACAGATACGCAGTATTTT. It yields the protein CASSFLPPTDTQYF.

The chain uses TRBV27 and TRBJ1-1; D possibly corresponds to TRBD1 (5 bases). Germline V CDR1 and CDR2: MNHEY, SMNVEV (reference sequence). The CDR3 loop spans 16 amino acids. V lost 5 bases, J lost 3 bases, and 19 bases lay in between. This CDR3 reads CASSPHGGCWDTEAFF. In DNA, the CDR3 is TGTGCCAGCAGTCCCCATGGGGGGTGTTGGGACACTGAAGCTTTCTTT.

V usage is TRBV9 and J usage is TRBJ2-7, with 8 bases aligning to TRBD2. Germline CDR1 is SGDLS and CDR2 is YYNGEE. The V segment lost 0 bases and the J segment 3 bases; nucleotides outside the gene matches: 8. The CDR3 loop spans 16 amino acids. This CDR3 is CASSVAKASGHYEQYF. CDR3 DNA: TGTGCCAGCAGCGTAGCTAAGGCTAGCGGGCACTACGAGCAGTACTTC. Supplemented by reference TRBV9 and TRBJ2-7, the full variable domain reads DSGVTQTPKHLITATGQRVTLRCSPRSGDLSVYWYQQSLDQGLQFLIQYYNGEERAKGNILERFSAQQFPDLHSELNLSSLELGDSALYFCASSVAKASGHYEQYFGPGTRLTVT.

The chain joins TRBV15 to TRBJ2-1; 15 bases are a match to TRBD2. This CDR3 spans 17 amino acids. The germline gives CDR1 LNHNV, CDR2 YYDKDF (reference sequence). The V and J ends lost 2 bases and 6 bases, in that order; junction bases with no gene match: 5. The CDR3 region is CATSRRTSGRAANEQFF. CDR3 coding DNA: TGTGCCACCAGCAGAAGGACTAGCGGGAGGGCGGCCAATGAGCAGTTCTTC. Full variable domain (remainder filled in from reference TRBV15 and TRBJ2-1): DAMVIQNPRYQVTQFGKPVTLSCSQTLNHNVMYWYQQKSSQAPKLLFHYYDKDFNNEADTPDNFQSRRPNTSFCFLDIRSPGLGDTAMYLCATSRRTSGRAANEQFFGPGTRLTVL.

This chain connects TRBV4-2 to TRBJ2-5, with unresolved D. The CDR3 sequence is 15 residues long. Trimming took off 1 base at V and 0 bases at J, with 9 bases between the two ends. CDR1 is LGHNA and CDR2 is YNFKEQ in the germline V gene. The CDR3 sequence: CASSQVARNQETQYF. Here the CDR3 DNA reads TGTGCCAGCAGCCAAGTAGCACGGAACCAAGAGACCCAGTACTTC.

This chain links TRBV2 with TRBJ1-2, with 9 bases aligning to TRBD1. V shed 1 base, J shed 5 bases, and the junction held 5 bases outside the gene matches. Germline V lookup: CDR1 SNHLY, CDR2 FYNNEI. The CDR3 is 15 amino acids. This chain's CDR3 is CASSEVWGQGYGYTF. For the CDR3, the DNA is TGTGCCAGCAGTGAAGTCTGGGGACAGGGATATGGCTACACCTTC.

This chain joins TRBV30 and TRBJ1-3; D not resolved. V lost 4 bases, J lost 1 base, and 8 bases lay in between. This CDR3 comprises 13 residues. The germline CDR1 and CDR2 sequences are GTSNPN and SVGIG (reference sequence). The CDR3 spells CAWTKQSGNTIYF. CDR3 nucleotides: TGTGCCTGGACGAAACAGTCTGGAAACACCATATATTTT. The entire variable domain, with the rest obtained from reference TRBV30 and TRBJ1-3, is as follows: SQTIHQWPATLVQPVGSPLSLECTVEGTSNPNLYWYRQAAGRGLQLLFYSVGIGQISSEVPQNLSASRPQDRQFILSSKKLLLSDSGFYLCAWTKQSGNTIYFGEGSWLTVV.

This rearrangement joins TRBV30 to TRBJ2-5, with D unclear. This CDR3 contains 13 residues. Germline-derived CDR1 and CDR2 are GTSNPN and SVGIG (reference sequence). V was trimmed by 5 bases and J by 1 base, leaving 11 bases between them. CDR3 amino acids: CAWAARRQETQYF. For the CDR3, the DNA is TGTGCCTGGGCTGCCAGGCGCCAAGAGACCCAGTACTTC.